A selection of T cell receptor beta chains follows, all from one sample in a study of cytomegalovirus exposure and HLA in healthy donors. The data were produced by immunoSEQ multiplex PCR, yet TCRdb's version contains in-frame clones alone and is incomplete. This repertoire shows 65,000 to 90,000 clones, 70% to 75% found once; its top ten account for 4.2%. What was sequenced was PBMCs. These receptor sequences come from a man in his sixties in good health and CMV-seronegative. Each CDR3 is given without its conserved first and last residue. A D gene is named only where the DNA matches it firmly.

d_gene	v_gene	j_gene	CDR3aa
TRBD1	TRBV6-5	TRBJ2-7	ASSYREGQEQY
NA	TRBV27	TRBJ1-6	ASSTAPSSSYNSPLH
NA	TRBV29-1	TRBJ2-5	SGGEETQY
TRBD1	TRBV27	TRBJ2-1	ASSLIGGALNEQF
NA	TRBV27	TRBJ1-1	ASSLSPPLTRAF
TRBD1	TRBV10-1	TRBJ1-2	ASSANGQGLRGYT
NA	TRBV5-5	TRBJ1-2	ASSLVPGSHT
NA	TRBV5-1	TRBJ2-2	ASRGQGTNTGELF
TRBD1	TRBV2	TRBJ1-2	ASSEVVTGGYGYT
TRBD2	TRBV2	TRBJ2-3	ASNLLAGGTDTQY
TRBD1	TRBV4-1	TRBJ2-3	ASSQDGQGAYTDTQY
NA	TRBV6-6	TRBJ1-2	ASSATVSGRIYGYT
NA	TRBV11-3	TRBJ1-5	ASSLVGSGPGGVTQPQH
NA	TRBV6-5	TRBJ2-7	ASSSVPSPLYEQY
TRBD1	TRBV6-6	TRBJ1-1	AINPGQGTEAF
TRBD2	TRBV5-1	NA	ASSLGLAGVEQY
NA	TRBV7-8	TRBJ2-5	ASSLALGQQETQY
NA	TRBV9	TRBJ2-2	ASSAPPPGSGELF
NA	TRBV4-1	TRBJ2-5	ASSRSMREETQY
TRBD1	TRBV5-1	TRBJ2-1	ASGVQGAFEQF
NA	TRBV27	TRBJ1-1	ASKTPNTEAF
TRBD1	TRBV7-9	TRBJ1-2	ASSSGQGACGGYT
TRBD1	TRBV6-1	TRBJ1-2	ASSDRGPYGYT
TRBD1	TRBV7-9	TRBJ2-1	ASSLVGQGFHEQF
TRBD2	TRBV4-2	TRBJ2-5	ASSQLSGGAETQY
NA	TRBV19	TRBJ1-2	ASSRSQGGGYGYT
NA	TRBV6-5	TRBJ1-3	ASRQTTVGNTIY
NA	TRBV19	TRBJ2-1	ASKAGYNEQF
NA	TRBV6-5	TRBJ1-2	ASSPFRGYGYT
NA	TRBV29-1	TRBJ2-6	SVGGLGYNSGANVLT
TRBD1	TRBV11-3	TRBJ2-6	ASSPRTGSPGANVLT
TRBD2	TRBV19	TRBJ2-3	ASSSQRGGTDTQY
NA	TRBV6-6	TRBJ2-3	ASSQGGATQY
TRBD2	TRBV30	TRBJ2-7	AWTPGSGEWRYEQY
TRBD1	TRBV10-2	TRBJ1-6	AIGLGAGGYNSPLH
TRBD2	TRBV30	TRBJ2-5	AAGQRGQETQY
TRBD2	TRBV19	TRBJ2-3	ASSIGTGGGRGTDTQY
NA	TRBV13	TRBJ2-1	ASSPAGSYNEQF
TRBD2	TRBV7-6	TRBJ2-5	ASSLPGTSGGALEETQY
TRBD2	TRBV6-5	TRBJ2-3	ASSVGWTSTDTQY
TRBD1	TRBV5-1	TRBJ1-5	ASSQGQGGNQPQH
TRBD1	TRBV6-6	TRBJ1-4	ASNTGATNEKLF
TRBD1	TRBV7-8	TRBJ1-5	ASSGPTGPSQPQH
NA	TRBV4-1	TRBJ1-3	ASSQDLRARNTIY
NA	TRBV4-1	TRBJ2-3	ASSQIAGRGSDTQY
TRBD2	TRBV30	TRBJ2-5	AWSLAGAQETQY
TRBD1	TRBV11-2	TRBJ1-1	ASSLPTGKRTEAF
TRBD1	TRBV6-1	TRBJ2-7	ASRRTGRHEQY
TRBD2	TRBV5-1	TRBJ2-1	ASSLAGLAGGSNEQF
NA	TRBV19	TRBJ1-1	ASTRPPGEAF
NA	TRBV9	TRBJ2-7	ASSPGAGEQY
TRBD1	TRBV11-1	TRBJ2-1	ASSTKDRGQGNEQF
NA	TRBV10-3	TRBJ2-5	AISDAGKETQY